The 2 T cell receptor beta chains below were found in one sample sequenced in a study of T-cell reconstitution after alpha-beta-depleted transplantation in children. Molecular barcoding with unique molecular identifiers was used for the TCRbeta library. Each CDR3 protein is one row after TCRdb ran MiXCR on the PCR reads. The data contain some 550,000 distinct CDR3 sequences, more than 20% of them singletons. Source: PBMCs, mostly from graft donor cells, taken 360 days after TCRalphabeta/CD19-depleted stem cell transplant. The receptors shown here come from a boy under three years old who had a stem cell transplant for acute myeloid leukemia, so the T cells may come from the graft donor.

The gene calls are TRBV6-2 or TRBV6-3 and TRBJ1-5; D is unclear. The CDR3 consists of 16 residues. CDR1 is MNHEY and CDR2 is SVGEGT in the germline V gene. Trimming pared 2 bases from V and 0 bases from J, leaving 11 bases between. The DNA of the CDR3 is TGTGCCAGCAGTTACGGCGCAGGAGCTAGCAATCAGCCCCAGCATTTT. Residues: CASSYGAGASNQPQHF.

This clonotype was observed many times. This sequence joins TRBV20-1 and TRBJ2-1; D is perhaps TRBD1 (6 bases). V was shortened by 3 bases and J by 6 bases, with 21 bases between the two germline ends. Germline V CDR1 and CDR2: DFQATT, SNEGSKA (reference sequence). The CDR3 length is 16 residues. CDR3: CSASPLQGIGRNEQFF. CDR3 in DNA: TGCAGTGCTAGTCCCCTTCAGGGGATCGGTCGCAATGAGCAGTTCTTC.